The rows below give T cell receptor beta chains drawn from one sample of a study of shared clonotypes between healthy human individuals. Profiled with immunoSEQ multiplex PCR; TCRdb holds only in-frame clones, not every one. The sample carries some 95,000 clones, around two thirds recorded once. Sequencing input: memory CD8+ T cells sorted from blood. The source of these receptors is a man aged 25-45 years in good health. Both conserved end residues are part of each CDR3. A D gene is named only where the DNA matches it firmly. Size is omitted from some rows. Given values are once, few, many or a class for expanded clones.

V,length,D,J,size,CDR3,DNA
TRBV28,11,-,TRBJ2-7,-,CASSDNYEQYF,TGTGCCAGCAGTGACAACTACGAGCAGTACTTC
TRBV18,15,-,TRBJ1-1,-,CASSPQGYRNTEAFF,TGTGCCAGCTCACCGCAGGGTTACCGGAACACTGAAGCTTTCTTT
TRBV7-8,14,-,TRBJ2-5,-,CASSSKRVRETQYF,TGTGCCAGCAGCTCGAAACGGGTTCGGGAGACCCAGTACTTC
TRBV19,14,TRBD2,TRBJ2-3,few,CASLSLAGENTQYF,TGTGCCAGTTTATCTCTAGCGGGAGAAAATACGCAGTATTTT
TRBV7-7,13,-,TRBJ2-5,-,CASSLGRKETQYF,TGTGCTAGCAGCTTAGGCAGAAAAGAGACCCAGTACTTC
TRBV6-6,13,-,TRBJ1-1,few,CASSPDRATEAFF,TGTGCCAGCAGTCCCGACAGAGCCACTGAAGCTTTCTTT
TRBV30,13,-,TRBJ1-2,few,CAWSYLGADGYTF,TGTGCCTGGTCTTATCTAGGGGCGGATGGCTACACCTTC
TRBV19,15,-,TRBJ2-2,many,CATSQAWRNTGELFF,TGTGCCACCTCCCAAGCCTGGCGGAACACCGGGGAGCTGTTTTTT
TRBV4-2,15,-,TRBJ2-1,-,CASSLNGGEMNEQFF,TGTGCCAGCAGCCTGAACGGAGGGGAAATGAATGAGCAGTTCTTC
TRBV28,13,TRBD1,TRBJ2-7,-,CASVQGADYEQYF,TGTGCCAGCGTACAGGGGGCCGACTACGAGCAGTACTTC
TRBV19,13,-,TRBJ2-1,-,CASSTTPYNEQFF,TGTGCCAGTAGTACCACCCCCTACAATGAGCAGTTCTTC